Presented here are 8 T cell receptor beta chains from one specimen sequenced in a study of T cell responses to AZD1222 COVID-19 vaccine. Libraries were prepared by immunoSEQ multiplex PCR; TCRdb keeps only in-frame clonotypes and omits some of them. The sample has 150,000 to 160,000 clones, about nine tenths seen once; the top ten hold over 6%. Sequencing was performed on peripheral blood, taken after recovery from COVID-19. All receptors come from an adult who had recovered from COVID-19.

This chain uses TRBV11-2 with TRBJ2-3; D might be TRBD2 (6 bases). CDR1 is SGHAT, CDR2 FQNNGV, per germline. The germline V and J ends were trimmed by 0 bases and 5 bases, with 18 bases remaining between them. This CDR3 is built from 17 residues. This chain's CDR3 is CASSLESTSPSGDTQYF. Here the CDR3 DNA reads TGTGCCAGCAGCTTAGAATCAACTAGCCCCTCCGGAGATACGCAGTATTTT.

The chain links TRBV2 to TRBJ2-6; no clear D. Germline assignment: CDR1 SNHLY and CDR2 FYNNEI. With 2 bases removed from V and 0 bases from J, the gap between germline ends came to 5 bases. The CDR3 is 15 amino acids. In DNA, the CDR3 is TGTGCCAGCAGTGAAAGCCACTCTGGGGCCAACGTCCTGACTTTC. Amino acid sequence: CASSESHSGANVLTF.

The chain links TRBV9 to TRBJ1-2, with 9 bases fitting TRBD1. Trimming cost V 0 bases and J 5 bases; bases outside gene matches: 8. Germline V lookup: CDR1 SGDLS, CDR2 YYNGEE. The CDR3 covers 16 residues. CDR3 region: CASSVDGTGLIYGYTF. In nucleotides, the CDR3 is TGTGCCAGCAGCGTAGACGGGACAGGGCTTATTTATGGCTACACCTTC.

The J gene is TRBJ1-6, the V gene TRBV27, with D perhaps matching TRBD1 (5 bases). Germline CDR1 MNHEY, CDR2 SMNVEV (reference sequence). The CDR3 covers 14 residues. V gave up 6 bases and J gave up 7 bases, with 13 bases separating them. The CDR3 DNA reads TGTGCCAGCAGCCTGGGGGGGGACAATTCACCCCTCCACTTT. As protein: CASSLGGDNSPLHF.

A single count supports this clone. Here the CDR3 reads CASSPLGGYGYTF. CDR3 DNA: TGTGCCAGCTCACCACTGGGCGGCTATGGCTACACCTTC. This sequence joins TRBV18 and TRBJ1-2; D gene unclear. The CDR3 consists of 13 residues. Germline loops: CDR1 KGHSH, CDR2 LQKENI. V lost 1 base to trimming and J lost 4 bases, with 7 bases between them.

The V gene is TRBV10-1, the J gene TRBJ1-5; TRBD1 might be the D (6 bases). Germline V CDR1 and CDR2: WNHNN, SYGVQD (reference sequence). The CDR3 is 13 amino acids. Trimming cost V 5 bases and J 5 bases, with 10 bases left between them. The CDR3 bases are TGCGCCAGCAGTCAGGGGCTCGATCAGCCCCAGCATTTT. Encoded protein: CASSQGLDQPQHF.

V and J are TRBV3-1 (or the pseudogene TRBV3-2) and TRBJ2-1, with unresolved D. The V gene lost 0 bases and the J gene lost 9 bases, with 12 bases spanning the gap. CDR1 and CDR2 (germline): LGHDT, YNNKEL (reference sequence). The CDR3 has 14 amino acids. The CDR3 here is CASSQDLRLGEQFF. The CDR3 region has the DNA TGTGCCAGCAGCCAAGATCTAAGGTTGGGTGAGCAGTTCTTC.

V gene TRBV16 combines with J gene TRBJ1-2; D unclear. The germline V gene has CDR1 KGHSY and CDR2 FQNENV. The CDR3 spans 16 residues. The V end lost 2 bases, the J end lost 8 bases, and 21 bases lay between the germline ends. The CDR3 loop is CASSQISSDLYRGYTF. The DNA for the CDR3 is TGTGCCAGCAGCCAAATCTCAAGCGATCTCTATCGCGGCTACACCTTC.